A single sample is the source of the 6 T cell receptor beta chains below, sequenced in a study of blood T cell repertoires in COVID-19. Measured with immunoSEQ multiplex PCR; TCRdb has only the in-frame clones, and not every one. The top ten hold about 12% of the sample, which has about 440,000 clones, about 91% seen once. Sequencing was done on a sample of peripheral blood. These receptors were taken from a woman between 45 and 60 years old with COVID-19, enrolled during active disease.

The rearrangement joins TRBV30 to TRBJ1-1, with no clear D. Germline loops: CDR1 GTSNPN, CDR2 SVGIG (reference sequence). The CDR3 length is 11 residues. With 3 bases removed from V and 3 bases from J, the gap between germline ends came to 5 bases. The CDR3 nucleotides read TGTGCCTGGAGAACGGACACTGAAGCTTTCTTT. It codes for CAWRTDTEAFF.

J is TRBJ1-3 and V is TRBV15; tentatively, D is TRBD1 (6 bases). Trimming pared 4 bases from V and 9 bases from J, leaving 10 bases between. Per the germline V gene, CDR1 is LNHNV and CDR2 is YYDKDF (reference sequence). CDR3 length: 12 amino acids. CDR3: CATSTTGGTIYF. The CDR3 DNA reads TGTGCCACCAGCACGACAGGAGGCACCATATATTTT.

V and J are TRBV27 and TRBJ1-2; no firm D call. In germline, CDR1 is MNHEY, CDR2 SMNVEV (reference sequence). This CDR3 has 14 amino acids. Between the trimmed V and J ends, which lost 7 bases and 4 bases, there was a span of 16 bases. CDR3 nucleotides: TGTGCCAGCACCGCCTCGGGAGGACTCTATGGCTACACCTTC. Amino acids: CASTASGGLYGYTF.

This chain connects TRBV4-1 to TRBJ1-5; no reliable D call. V was cut by 1 base and J by 8 bases, with 9 bases left in between. The CDR3 contains 13 residues. Germline V CDR1 and CDR2: MGHRA, YSYEKL. The CDR3 spells CASSQVNQEPQHF. DNA of the CDR3: TGCGCCAGCAGCCAAGTGAACCAGGAGCCCCAGCATTTT.

The rearrangement joins TRBV30 to TRBJ1-3, with TRBD1 as a possible D gene (6 bases). This CDR3 has 13 residues. V lost 3 bases and J lost 2, with 8 bases in between. CDR1 GTSNPN and CDR2 SVGIG come from the germline V gene (reference sequence). The CDR3 DNA reads as TGTGCCTGGAGCGGGGGGCCTGGAAACACCATATATTTT. This encodes CAWSGGPGNTIYF.

The V and J genes are TRBV11-2 and TRBJ1-1, with a possible D match to TRBD1 (6 bases). The CDR3 totals 13 residues. Trimming shortened V by 8 bases and J by 1 base, and 11 bases separated the two germline ends. Germline V gene data show CDR1 as SGHAT and CDR2 as FQNNGV. The CDR3 is CASDRGRNTEAFF. In DNA, the CDR3 is TGTGCCAGCGATAGGGGGAGGAACACTGAAGCTTTCTTT.